The present T cell receptor beta chain was sequenced within a study of cytomegalovirus exposure and HLA in healthy donors. Germline lookup yields CDR1 SGDLS and CDR2 YYNGEE. After removal of 1 base from V and 6 bases from J, the junction contained 12 bases not matched to a gene. The CDR3 is 16 residues long. The PCR employed 60 Vbeta primers together with 13 Jbeta primers. TCRdb keeps only in-frame clones here, not all; method: immunoSEQ multiplex PCR. The clone table shows 30,000 to 35,000 clones, with the ten largest holding roughly 3.5%. This chain uses TRBV9 with TRBJ1-2; 7 bases line up with TRBD1. This TCR was sampled from a woman in her thirties or forties in good health and CMV-seropositive. The specimen was PBMCs. CDR3 sequence: CASSVTTGELRNGYTF. The CDR3 DNA follows: TGTGCCAGCAGCGTAACTACAGGGGAGCTACGGAATGGCTACACCTTC.